The rows below give T cell receptor beta chains drawn from one sample of a study of cytomegalovirus exposure and HLA in healthy donors. Here immunoSEQ multiplex PCR was the method, and the copy in TCRdb shows in-frame clones only, minus some. Of under 200,000 clones listed, 80% to 85% were seen once; the top ten hold around 0.97%. Sequenced material: PBMCs. The receptors come from a young man in good health and CMV-seronegative. Both conserved end residues are part of each CDR3. A D gene is named only where the DNA matches it firmly. Size is stated for part of the rows, as once, few or many counts, or as a class when the clone is expanded.

V gene	D gene	J gene	clone size	CDR3 protein	CDR3 DNA
TRBV18	TRBD1	TRBJ1-1	-	CASSLHPDRTNTEAFF	TGTGCCAGCTCACTCCACCCGGACAGGACTAACACTGAAGCTTTCTTT
TRBV19	TRBD2	TRBJ2-7	-	CASSRLAGAFEQYF	TGTGCCAGTAGCCGACTAGCGGGGGCTTTCGAGCAGTACTTC
TRBV14	TRBD2	TRBJ2-3	-	CASSQRRGVRKRGVTDTQYF	TGTGCCAGCAGCCAAAGAAGGGGGGTCCGGAAGCGGGGGGTGACAGATACGCAGTATTTT
TRBV19	-	TRBJ2-7	-	CASSLGTEQYF	TGTGCCAGTAGTCTGGGGACAGAGCAGTACTTC
TRBV18	TRBD1	TRBJ2-1	-	CASSHGQGARNEQFF	TGTGCCAGCTCGCATGGACAGGGGGCGCGTAATGAGCAGTTCTTC
TRBV27	TRBD2	TRBJ2-5	-	CASSASGFRTQYF	TGTGCCAGCAGCGCTAGCGGGTTTCGGACCCAGTACTTC
TRBV11-2	TRBD1	TRBJ2-2	-	CASSLGQGTGELFF	TGTGCCAGCAGCTTGGGACAGGGCACCGGGGAGCTGTTTTTT
TRBV7-9	-	TRBJ2-1	-	CASSYFPEGPRNEQFF	TGTGCCAGCAGCTACTTCCCGGAGGGGCCGCGCAATGAGCAGTTCTTC
TRBV27	-	TRBJ2-5	-	CASSFSLVAWEETQYF	TGTGCCAGCAGTTTCTCTTTGGTAGCTTGGGAAGAGACCCAGTACTTC
TRBV28	-	TRBJ1-2	few	CASSFSPGQKTNYGYTF	TGTGCCAGCAGTTTCTCCCCTGGACAGAAAACTAACTATGGCTACACCTTC
TRBV2	TRBD2	TRBJ2-5	-	CASSEGGRGRVETQYF	TGTGCCAGCAGTGAGGGAGGGCGGGGAAGGGTAGAGACCCAGTACTTC
TRBV6-1	-	TRBJ1-4	once	CASSERDITNEKLFF	TGTGCCAGCAGTGAGAGGGACATAACTAATGAAAAACTGTTTTTT
TRBV10-2	-	TRBJ2-7	-	CASSEMGDSYEQYF	TGCGCCAGCAGTGAGATGGGTGACAGCTACGAGCAGTACTTC
TRBV4-2	TRBD2	TRBJ2-7	-	CASSQDGTSGSRTPYEQYF	TGTGCCAGCAGCCAAGACGGGACTAGCGGATCCCGAACACCCTACGAGCAGTACTTC
TRBV18	-	TRBJ1-1	-	CASSPTQGRTEAFF	TGTGCCAGCTCACCCACACAGGGTAGAACTGAAGCTTTCTTT
TRBV19	-	TRBJ2-3	-	CASSTTGWADTQYF	TGTGCCAGTAGTACAACAGGGTGGGCAGATACGCAGTATTTT
TRBV7-9	TRBD1	TRBJ1-2	-	CASSSGQPGDYTF	TGTGCCAGCAGCTCGGGACAGCCAGGGGACTACACCTTC
TRBV18	-	TRBJ1-5	-	CASSPQGGLGNNQPQHF	TGTGCCAGCTCACCACAAGGTGGGCTTGGAAACAATCAGCCCCAGCATTTT
TRBV19	TRBD1	TRBJ2-6	-	CASSPGTGSGANVLTF	TGTGCCAGTAGTCCCGGGACAGGGTCAGGGGCCAACGTCCTGACTTTC
TRBV30	-	TRBJ2-3	few	CAWNPGQIADTQYF	TGTGCCTGGAACCCGGGACAAATAGCAGATACGCAGTATTTT
TRBV7-8	-	TRBJ2-7	-	CASSPAYEQYF	TGTGCCAGCAGCCCAGCCTACGAGCAGTACTTC
TRBV4-1	-	TRBJ2-3	-	CASSQGTGKLTDTQYF	TGCGCCAGCAGCCAAGGAACAGGGAAACTCACAGATACGCAGTATTTT
TRBV5-1	TRBD2	TRBJ2-1	-	CASSLLAGGPVEQFF	TGCGCCAGCAGCTTGCTAGCGGGGGGGCCGGTTGAGCAGTTCTTC
TRBV6-5	-	TRBJ2-7	-	CASSYSPLIGEQYF	TGTGCCAGCAGTTACTCTCCCCTGATCGGCGAGCAGTACTTC
TRBV12-5	-	TRBJ2-3	-	CASGALEGTDTQYF	TGTGCTAGTGGGGCTTTGGAGGGCACAGATACGCAGTATTTT
TRBV10-3	-	TRBJ1-1	-	CAIGGGRGKNTEAFF	TGTGCCATCGGTGGGGGGCGGGGGAAAAACACTGAAGCTTTCTTT
TRBV5-4	-	TRBJ2-7	-	CASSPNSYEQYF	TGTGCCAGCAGCCCAAACAGCTACGAGCAGTACTTC
TRBV6-1	TRBD2	TRBJ2-7	-	CASSGSGTSYEQYF	TGTGCCAGCAGTGGATCCGGGACTAGCTACGAGCAGTACTTC
TRBV2	TRBD2	TRBJ2-5	-	CASRSHSGEETQYF	TGTGCCAGCCGATCACATAGCGGGGAAGAGACCCAGTACTTC
TRBV11-3	TRBD1	TRBJ2-7	-	CASSGRDRVGEQYF	TGTGCCAGCAGCGGGAGGGACAGGGTGGGGGAGCAGTACTTC
TRBV27	TRBD2	TRBJ2-7	-	CASRLAGVLLYEQYF	TGTGCCAGCAGACTAGCGGGGGTGTTACTCTACGAGCAGTACTTC
TRBV2	-	TRBJ2-2	few	CASSLDRPANTGELFF	TGTGCCAGCAGTCTAGACAGGCCAGCGAACACCGGGGAGCTGTTTTTT
TRBV19	-	TRBJ1-5	-	CASSIDHGGASNQPQHF	TGTGCCAGTAGTATAGATCATGGGGGGGCAAGCAATCAGCCCCAGCATTTT
TRBV27	TRBD1	TRBJ2-7	-	CASAPGQVAEQYF	TGTGCCAGCGCACCGGGACAGGTCGCCGAGCAGTACTTC
TRBV5-1	TRBD1	TRBJ1-6	few	CASSLAGGPYNSPLHF	TGCGCCAGCAGCTTGGCAGGGGGCCCTTATAATTCACCCCTCCACTTT
TRBV7-9	-	TRBJ1-1	few	CASSPVGGVNTEAFF	TGTGCCAGCAGCCCAGTCGGAGGGGTGAACACTGAAGCTTTCTTT
TRBV4-3	-	TRBJ2-7	-	CASSQGFQEGYEQYF	TGCGCCAGCAGCCAAGGTTTTCAGGAGGGGTACGAGCAGTACTTC
TRBV30	-	TRBJ1-2	few	CAWRVGGSNYGYTF	TGTGCCTGGAGGGTAGGAGGGTCTAACTATGGCTACACCTTC
TRBV21-1	-	TRBJ2-1	-	CASSTGTSGGGSSYNEQFF	TGTGCCAGCAGCACCGGGACTAGCGGGGGCGGTAGCTCCTACAATGAGCAGTTCTTC